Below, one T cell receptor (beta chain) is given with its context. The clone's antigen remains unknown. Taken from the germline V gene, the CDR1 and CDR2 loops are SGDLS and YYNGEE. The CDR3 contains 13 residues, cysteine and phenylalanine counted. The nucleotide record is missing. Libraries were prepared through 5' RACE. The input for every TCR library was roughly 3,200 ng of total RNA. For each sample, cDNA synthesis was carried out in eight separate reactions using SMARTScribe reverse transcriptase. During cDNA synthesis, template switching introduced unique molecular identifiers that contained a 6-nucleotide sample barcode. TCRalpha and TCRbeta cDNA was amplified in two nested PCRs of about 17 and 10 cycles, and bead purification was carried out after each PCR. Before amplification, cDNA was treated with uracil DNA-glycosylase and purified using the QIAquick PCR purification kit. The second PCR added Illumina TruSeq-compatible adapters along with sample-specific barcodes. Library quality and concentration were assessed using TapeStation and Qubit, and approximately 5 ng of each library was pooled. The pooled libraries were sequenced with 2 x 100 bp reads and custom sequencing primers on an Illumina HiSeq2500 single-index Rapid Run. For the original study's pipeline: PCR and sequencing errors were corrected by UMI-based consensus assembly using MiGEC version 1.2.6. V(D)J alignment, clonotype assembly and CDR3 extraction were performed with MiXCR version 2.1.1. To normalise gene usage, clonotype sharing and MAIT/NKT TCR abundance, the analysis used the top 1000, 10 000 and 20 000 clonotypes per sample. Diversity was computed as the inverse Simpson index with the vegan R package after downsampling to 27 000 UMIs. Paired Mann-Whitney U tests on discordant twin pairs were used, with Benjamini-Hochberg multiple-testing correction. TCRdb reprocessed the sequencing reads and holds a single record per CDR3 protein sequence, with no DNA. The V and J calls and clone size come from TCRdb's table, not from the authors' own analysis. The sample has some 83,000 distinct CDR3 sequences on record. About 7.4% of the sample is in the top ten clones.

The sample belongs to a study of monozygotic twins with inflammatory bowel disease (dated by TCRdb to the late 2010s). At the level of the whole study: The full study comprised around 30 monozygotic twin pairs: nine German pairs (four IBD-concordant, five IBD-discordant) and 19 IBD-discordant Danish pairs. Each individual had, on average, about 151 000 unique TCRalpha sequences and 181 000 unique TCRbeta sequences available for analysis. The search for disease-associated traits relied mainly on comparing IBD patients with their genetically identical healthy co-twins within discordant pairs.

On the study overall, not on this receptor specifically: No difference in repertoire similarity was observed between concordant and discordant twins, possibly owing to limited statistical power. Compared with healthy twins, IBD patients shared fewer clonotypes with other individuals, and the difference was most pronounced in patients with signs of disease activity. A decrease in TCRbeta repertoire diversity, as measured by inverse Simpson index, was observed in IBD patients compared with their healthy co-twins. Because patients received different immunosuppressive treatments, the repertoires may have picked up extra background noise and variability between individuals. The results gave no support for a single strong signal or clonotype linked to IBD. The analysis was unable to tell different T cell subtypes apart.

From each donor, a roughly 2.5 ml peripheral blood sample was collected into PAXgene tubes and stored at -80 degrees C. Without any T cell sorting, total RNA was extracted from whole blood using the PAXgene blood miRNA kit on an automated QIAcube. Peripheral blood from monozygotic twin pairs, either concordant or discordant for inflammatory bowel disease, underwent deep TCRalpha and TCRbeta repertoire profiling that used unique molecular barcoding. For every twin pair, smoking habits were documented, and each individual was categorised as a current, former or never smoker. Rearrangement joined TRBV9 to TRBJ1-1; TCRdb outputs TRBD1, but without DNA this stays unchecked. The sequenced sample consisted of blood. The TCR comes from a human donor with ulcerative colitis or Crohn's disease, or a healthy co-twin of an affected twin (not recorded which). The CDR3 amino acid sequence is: CASSVTPATEAFF. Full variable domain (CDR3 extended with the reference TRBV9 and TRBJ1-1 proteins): DSGVTQTPKHLITATGQRVTLRCSPRSGDLSVYWYQQSLDQGLQFLIQYYNGEERAKGNILERFSAQQFPDLHSELNLSSLELGDSALYFCASSVTPATEAFFGQGTRLTVV.